This T cell receptor (beta chain) was observed in a study of T cells in Graves' hyperthyroidism and ophthalmopathy. The CDR3 regions of TCR beta were amplified from RNA transcripts. The HTBI primer set drove a first-round RT-PCR of the TCR CDR3. TCRdb processed the multiplex PCR reads anew with MiXCR; each CDR3 protein has one entry. The sample carries about 660,000 distinct CDR3 sequences, approximately 42% recorded once. Per germline, CDR1 DFQATT and CDR2 SNEGSKA (reference sequence). CDR3 length: 14 amino acids. The V gene lost 6 bases and the J gene lost 2 bases, with 16 bases spanning the gap. In its sample, this clonotype was seen many times.

This sequence originates from an adult man with Graves' disease, either hyperthyroidism or ophthalmopathy (not recorded which). The rearrangement uses TRBV20-1 and TRBJ2-5; a weak D match, TRBD1 (6 bases). The sequenced material came from peripheral blood or thyroid tissue (not recorded which). The CDR3: CSAKTGLGQETQYF. The CDR3 DNA reads TGCAGTGCCAAAACAGGGTTGGGGCAAGAGACCCAGTACTTC.